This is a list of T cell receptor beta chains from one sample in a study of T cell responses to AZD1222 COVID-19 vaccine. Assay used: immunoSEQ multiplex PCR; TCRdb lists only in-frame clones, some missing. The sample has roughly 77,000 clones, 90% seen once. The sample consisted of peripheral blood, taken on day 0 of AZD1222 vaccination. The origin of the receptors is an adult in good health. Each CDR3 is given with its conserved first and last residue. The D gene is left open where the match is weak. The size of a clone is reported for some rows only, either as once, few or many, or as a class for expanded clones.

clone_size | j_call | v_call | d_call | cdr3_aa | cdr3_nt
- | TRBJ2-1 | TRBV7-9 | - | CASSFKRRLSNEQFF | TGTGCCAGCAGCTTTAAGAGGAGATTGAGCAATGAGCAGTTCTTC
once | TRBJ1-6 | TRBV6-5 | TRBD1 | CASSRKGQGGSPLHF | TGTGCCAGCAGTCGTAAAGGACAGGGGGGCTCACCCCTCCACTTT
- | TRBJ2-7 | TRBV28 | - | CASSSPGVSYEQYF | TGTGCCAGCAGTTCCCCAGGGGTATCCTACGAGCAGTACTTC
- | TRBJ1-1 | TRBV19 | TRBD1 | CASSSNRGLWAAFF | TGTGCCAGTTCTTCGAACAGGGGGCTTTGGGCGGCTTTCTTT
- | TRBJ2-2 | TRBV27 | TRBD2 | CASSLRLASSGELFF | TGTGCCAGCAGTTTGAGACTAGCGAGTTCCGGGGAGCTGTTTTTT
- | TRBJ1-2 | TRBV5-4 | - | CASSLAGTNYGYTF | TGTGCCAGCAGCTTGGCAGGGACTAACTATGGCTACACCTTC
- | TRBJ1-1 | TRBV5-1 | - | CASSLAQGSNTEAFF | TGCGCCAGCAGCTTGGCTCAGGGGTCGAACACTGAAGCTTTCTTT
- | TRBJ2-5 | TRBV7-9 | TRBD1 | CASSPTGEETQYF | TGTGCCAGCAGCCCGACAGGGGAGGAGACCCAGTACTTC
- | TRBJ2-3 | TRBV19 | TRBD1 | CASSRTPGQVYTDTQYF | TGTGCCAGTAGTAGAACACCGGGACAGGTATACACAGATACGCAGTATTTT
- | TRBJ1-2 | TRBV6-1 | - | CASSESGRLSGYTF | TGTGCCAGCAGTGAATCAGGGCGGCTCAGTGGCTACACCTTC
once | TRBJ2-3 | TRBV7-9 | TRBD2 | CASSSRLAGTDTQYF | TGTGCCAGCAGCTCGAGACTAGCTGGCACAGATACGCAGTATTTT
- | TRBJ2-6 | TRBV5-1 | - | CASTQGAGANVLTF | TGCGCCAGCACTCAGGGCGCTGGGGCCAACGTCCTGACTTTC
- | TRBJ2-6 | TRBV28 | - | CATLSRVAPYGGANVLTF | TGTGCCACTCTCAGTCGGGTAGCCCCTTATGGTGGGGCCAACGTCCTGACTTTC
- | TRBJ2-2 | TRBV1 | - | CTSSQETGLANTGELFF | TGCACCAGCAGCCAAGAGACGGGGCTAGCGAACACCGGGGAGCTGTTTTTT
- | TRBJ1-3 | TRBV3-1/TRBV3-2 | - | CASSHRGSGNTIYF | TGTGCCAGCAGCCATCGGGGATCCGGAAACACCATATATTTT
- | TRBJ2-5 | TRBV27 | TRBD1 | CASSPNRDSYGRAHETQYF | TGTGCCAGCAGTCCGAACCGGGACAGTTATGGACGGGCGCACGAGACCCAGTACTTC
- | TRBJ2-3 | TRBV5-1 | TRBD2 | CASSLPGGSTDTQYF | TGCGCCAGCAGCTTACCGGGGGGGAGCACAGATACGCAGTATTTT
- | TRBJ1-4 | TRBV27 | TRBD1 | CASSTHRGGNEKLFF | TGTGCCAGCAGTACCCACAGGGGGGGTAATGAAAAACTGTTTTTT
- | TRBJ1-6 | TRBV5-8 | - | CASSLAGHVLSPLHF | TGTGCCAGCAGCTTGGCGGGACACGTACTTTCACCCCTCCACTTT
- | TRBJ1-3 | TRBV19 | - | CASSIYSPSSGNTIYF | TGTGCCAGTAGTATCTACAGTCCCAGCTCTGGAAACACCATATATTTT
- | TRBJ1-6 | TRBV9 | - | CASSVGPRGTYNSPLHF | TGTGCCAGCAGCGTAGGACCCAGGGGAACCTATAATTCACCCCTCCACTTT
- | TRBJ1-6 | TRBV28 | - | CASSFAQPNSPLHF | TGTGCCAGCAGTTTCGCTCAGCCCAATTCACCCCTCCACTTT
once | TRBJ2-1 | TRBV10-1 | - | CASSESTGYNEQFF | TGCGCCAGCAGTGAGTCAACCGGCTACAATGAGCAGTTCTTC
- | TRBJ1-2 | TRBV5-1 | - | CASSRLETANGYTF | TGCGCCAGCAGCCGCCTGGAGACAGCTAATGGCTACACCTTC
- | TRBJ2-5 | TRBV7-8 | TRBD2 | CASSALGTSGQETQYF | TGTGCCAGCAGCGCCCTCGGGACTAGCGGCCAAGAGACCCAGTACTTC
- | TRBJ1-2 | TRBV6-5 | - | CASGSAGQNLVCYTF | TGTGCCAGCGGTTCAGCCGGACAGAACTTAGTATGCTACACCTTC
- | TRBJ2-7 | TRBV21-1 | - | CASSKRGQFEQYF | TGTGCCAGCAGCAAAAGGGGTCAGTTCGAGCAGTACTTC
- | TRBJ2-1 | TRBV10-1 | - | CASSESGLTGNEQFF | TGCGCCAGCAGTGAGTCAGGACTTACCGGCAATGAGCAGTTCTTC
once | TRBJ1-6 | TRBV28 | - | CASLYSRGSYNSPLHF | TGTGCCAGCCTCTACAGCCGCGGCTCCTATAATTCACCCCTCCACTTT
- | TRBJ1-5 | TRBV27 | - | CASSKGGHQPQHF | TGTGCCAGCAGTAAGGGGGGCCATCAGCCCCAGCATTTT
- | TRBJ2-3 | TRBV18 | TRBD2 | CASSSFGLAGITDTQYF | TGTGCCAGCTCTTCCTTTGGACTAGCGGGGATCACAGATACGCAGTATTTT
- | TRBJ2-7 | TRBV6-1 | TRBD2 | CASSEGLATSGEQYF | TGTGCCAGCAGTGAAGGACTAGCGACTTCTGGCGAGCAGTACTTC
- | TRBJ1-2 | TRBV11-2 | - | CASSLGSGVGYTF | TGTGCCAGCAGCTTAGGGTCAGGGGTTGGCTACACCTTC
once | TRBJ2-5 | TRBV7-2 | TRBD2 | CASSLRGLAGQETQYF | TGTGCCAGCAGCCTCAGAGGCCTAGCGGGCCAAGAGACCCAGTACTTC
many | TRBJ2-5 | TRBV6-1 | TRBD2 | CASSETSGGAETQYF | TGTGCCAGCAGTGAGACTAGCGGGGGGGCGGAGACCCAGTACTTC
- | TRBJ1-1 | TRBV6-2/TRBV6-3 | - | CASSYGGILNTEAFF | TGTGCCAGCAGTTATGGGGGGATCTTGAACACTGAAGCTTTCTTT
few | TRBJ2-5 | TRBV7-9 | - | CASSLALAGKETQYF | TGTGCCAGCAGCTTAGCGCTGGCAGGAAAAGAGACCCAGTACTTC
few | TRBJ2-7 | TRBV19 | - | CASSGRDTLSSYEQYF | TGTGCCAGTAGTGGCCGGGACACTCTCAGCTCCTACGAGCAGTACTTC
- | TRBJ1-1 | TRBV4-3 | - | CASSQDRRSGTEAFF | TGCGCCAGCAGCCAAGATAGGCGGTCGGGCACTGAAGCTTTCTTT
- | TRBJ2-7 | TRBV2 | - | CASSKGSNSYEQYF | TGTGCCAGCAGCAAGGGGAGCAACTCCTACGAGCAGTACTTC
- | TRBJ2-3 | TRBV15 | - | CATSIMSGGIDTQYF | TGTGCCACCAGCATTATGTCCGGGGGAATAGATACGCAGTATTTT
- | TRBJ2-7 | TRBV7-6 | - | CASSLEVRSYEQYF | TGTGCCAGCAGCTTAGAAGTTAGGTCCTACGAGCAGTACTTC
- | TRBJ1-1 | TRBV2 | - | CASTKGQIMNTEAFF | TGTGCCAGCACCAAAGGCCAGATTATGAACACTGAAGCTTTCTTT
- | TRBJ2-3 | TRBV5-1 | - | CASTSGSGRGPQDTQYF | TGCGCCAGCACCTCAGGATCAGGGAGGGGGCCACAAGATACGCAGTATTTT
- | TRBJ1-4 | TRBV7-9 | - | CASSKGGTGTNEKLFF | TGTGCCAGCAGCAAAGGGGGGACGGGCACTAATGAAAAACTGTTTTTT
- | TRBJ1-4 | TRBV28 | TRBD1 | CASSPIGTGEGDEKLFF | TGTGCCAGCAGTCCTATAGGGACAGGGGAAGGGGACGAAAAACTGTTTTTT
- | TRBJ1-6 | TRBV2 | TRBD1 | CASTPTGTASPLHF | TGTGCCAGCACCCCGACAGGGACAGCGTCACCCCTCCACTTT
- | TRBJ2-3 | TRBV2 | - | CASSPTGSPTDTQYF | TGTGCCAGCAGTCCCACGGGGTCCCCCACAGATACGCAGTATTTT
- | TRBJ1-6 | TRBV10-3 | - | CAIMSSYNSPLHF | TGTGCCATCATGAGCTCCTATAATTCACCCCTCCACTTT